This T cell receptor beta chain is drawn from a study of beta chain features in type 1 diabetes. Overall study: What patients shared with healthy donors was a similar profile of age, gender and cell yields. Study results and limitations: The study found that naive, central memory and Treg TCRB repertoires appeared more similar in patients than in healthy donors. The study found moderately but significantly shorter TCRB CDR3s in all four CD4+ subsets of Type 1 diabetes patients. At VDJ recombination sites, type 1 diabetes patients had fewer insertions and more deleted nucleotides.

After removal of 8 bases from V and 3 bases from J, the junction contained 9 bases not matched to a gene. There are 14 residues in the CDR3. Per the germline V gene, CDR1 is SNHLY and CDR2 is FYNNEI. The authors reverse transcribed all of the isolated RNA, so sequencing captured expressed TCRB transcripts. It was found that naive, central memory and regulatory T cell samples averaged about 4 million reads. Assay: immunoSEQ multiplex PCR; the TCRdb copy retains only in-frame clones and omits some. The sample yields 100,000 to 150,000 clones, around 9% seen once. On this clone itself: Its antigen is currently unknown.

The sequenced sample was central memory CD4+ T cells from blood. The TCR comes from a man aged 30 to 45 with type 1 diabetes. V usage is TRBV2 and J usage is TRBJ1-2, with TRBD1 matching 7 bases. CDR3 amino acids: CASVYGTADYGYTF. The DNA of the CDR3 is TGTGCCAGCGTTTATGGGACAGCGGACTATGGCTACACCTTC.